Presented here are 13 T cell receptor beta chains from one specimen sequenced in a study of control samples from healthy donors and cancer patients. The protocol was immunoSEQ multiplex PCR, while the TCRdb copy is restricted to in-frame clones and leaves out a portion. In the table there are about 65,000 clones, 75% to 95% of which are singletons. Sequenced: PBMCs. The receptors originated from a woman between 45 and 60 years old with colorectal cancer.

The chain couples TRBV25-1 to TRBJ1-1; D gene unclear. CDR1 is MGHDK and CDR2 is SYGVNS in the germline V gene. Deletions cut 4 bases from V and 1 base from J, with 10 bases between. The CDR3 sequence is 14 residues long. The CDR3 DNA reads TGTGCCAGCAGTGCCCCTGGGGAGAACACTGAAGCTTTCTTT. Its translation is CASSAPGENTEAFF.

V gene TRBV19 combines with J gene TRBJ2-5, with 12 bases matching TRBD1. With V trimmed by 6 bases and J by 4 bases, 6 bases remained unmatched. This CDR3 has 15 amino acids. CDR1 is LNHDA, CDR2 SQIVND, per germline (reference sequence). CDR3 bases: TGTGCCAGTAGGGGGTGGGACAGGGGGCGAGAGACCCAGTACTTC. It translates to CASRGWDRGRETQYF.

The J gene is TRBJ2-1, the V gene TRBV7-2, with D maybe TRBD1 (7 bases). The V gene's germline CDR1 is SGHTA and CDR2 FQGNSA. CDR3 length equals 14 residues. Trimming cost V 3 bases and J 9 bases, with 15 bases left between them. This CDR3 reads CASSLSAGGSEQFF. CDR3 in DNA: TGTGCCAGCAGCTTGTCTGCAGGGGGGTCTGAGCAGTTCTTC.

The rearrangement links TRBV5-5 to TRBJ1-1; no definite D call. Germline CDR1 reads SGHKS; CDR2 reads YYEKEE (reference sequence). The CDR3 is 12 residues long. V lost 4 bases and J 8 bases, leaving 12 bases between the germline ends. CDR3 nucleotides: TGTGCCAGCAGCGGACGCGGGTCAGAAGCTTTCTTT. Amino acid sequence: CASSGRGSEAFF.

This clone has just one count. The chain is built from TRBV5-4 and TRBJ2-1, with TRBD2 as a possible D gene (7 bases). The CDR3 has 15 residues. V lost 0 bases and J 3 bases, leaving 10 bases between the germline ends. Per the germline V gene, CDR1 is SGHNT and CDR2 is YYREEE (reference sequence). The CDR3 here is CASSLAGGGYNEQFF. CDR3 nucleotide sequence: TGTGCCAGCAGCTTGGCGGGGGGCGGCTACAATGAGCAGTTCTTC.

This clone was seen only once. The CDR3 DNA reads as TGTGCCAGCAGCTTAGAGTATGAGCAGTTCTTC. Translated: CASSLEYEQFF. The V call is TRBV7-6, the J call TRBJ2-1; D remains ambiguous. The CDR3 is 11 amino acids. Trimming removed 1 base at V and 8 bases at J, with 3 bases between. Germline V CDR1 and CDR2: SGHVS, FNYEAQ. Variable domain in full (rest from reference TRBV7-6 and TRBJ2-1): GAGVSQSPRYKVTKRGQDVALRCDPISGHVSLYWYRQALGQGPEFLTYFNYEAQQDKSGLPNDRFSAERPEGSISTLTIQRTEQRDSAMYRCASSLEYEQFFGPGTRLTVL.

The chain uses TRBV5-1 and TRBJ1-1; 8 nucleotides agree with TRBD1. Trimming cost V 4 bases and J 7 bases; bases outside gene matches: 18. The CDR3 runs to 17 residues. The germline V gene encodes CDR1 SGHRS and CDR2 YFSETQ. CDR3 DNA sequence: TGCGCCAGCAGCCGAGATTCCGGGACAGGTGAACCACATGAAGCTTTCTTT. This gives the protein CASSRDSGTGEPHEAFF.

The rearrangement joins TRBV24-1 to TRBJ2-2; TRBD2 matches at 10 bases. The CDR3 has 16 residues. CDR1 is KGHDR and CDR2 is SFDVKD in the germline V gene. The V and J ends lost 0 bases and 6 bases, in that order; junction bases with no gene match: 3. The CDR3 DNA reads TGTGCCACCAGTGATTTGGGGACTAGCGTCCCCGGGGAGCTGTTTTTT. It translates to CATSDLGTSVPGELFF.

The chain links TRBV11-2 to TRBJ2-1, with TRBD1 as a possible D gene (5 bases). The CDR3 runs 15 residues. Trimming cost V 2 bases and J 9 bases, with 17 bases left between them. CDR1 SGHAT and CDR2 FQNNGV come from the germline V gene. The CDR3 nucleotides read TGTGCCAGCAGCTTAATGCTAGTAGGGGCCATTGAGCAGTTCTTC. Translating it yields CASSLMLVGAIEQFF.

This sequence joins TRBV12-3 or TRBV12-4 and TRBJ1-1; D call uncertain. V was shortened by 5 bases and J by 1 base, with 8 bases between the two germline ends. The CDR3 covers 13 residues. The CDR3 DNA reads as TGTGCCAGCAGTCGTGCAGAGAACACTGAAGCTTTCTTT. Its protein is CASSRAENTEAFF.

Only a few counts were recorded for this clone. The chain recombines TRBV6-5 with TRBJ1-2; D remains ambiguous. The V end was cut by 6 bases, the J end by 7 bases, with 15 bases between. Germline CDR1 is MNHEY and CDR2 is SVGAGI. The CDR3 has 13 amino acids. CDR3 loop: CASSVQAGGGYTF. CDR3 nucleotide sequence: TGTGCCAGCAGCGTGCAGGCCGGCGGTGGCTACACCTTC.

The chain carries TRBV11-2 and TRBJ2-3; D is perhaps TRBD2 (6 bases). CDR3 size: 16 residues. Trimming removed 0 bases from V and 6 bases from J, with 16 bases in between. Germline CDR1 SGHAT, CDR2 FQNNGV. CDR3 region: CASSLDRLAPYDTQYF. The CDR3 region has the DNA TGTGCCAGCAGCTTAGATCGTCTAGCGCCCTATGATACGCAGTATTTT.

The rearrangement joins TRBV6-6 to TRBJ1-5; D unclear. The V end was cut by 5 bases, the J end by 0 bases, with 14 bases between. The CDR3 covers 16 residues. CDR1 is MNHNY and CDR2 is SVGAGI in the germline V gene (reference sequence). CDR3 sequence: CASSRTQENSNQPQHF. As DNA, the CDR3 is TGTGCCAGCAGTCGGACTCAAGAGAATAGCAATCAGCCCCAGCATTTT.